This TCR beta chain comes out of a study of T cell repertoires in cytomegalovirus infection. Study as a whole: Matching HLA type and CMV infection were both indicated by public TCR beta signatures. Study-wide findings and caveats: Totalled public TCR beta family frequency picked out people who carried CMV plus the relevant HLA. In two of eight donors, the top clonotype was HLA-C-restricted CMV-specific.

This clonotype was counted ten times or more. Antigen unknown. Per the germline V gene, CDR1 is MDHEN and CDR2 is SYDVKM. The CDR3 loop spans 18 amino acids. The V gene end was trimmed by 4 bases and the J gene end by 8 bases; junction bases not matched to a gene: 17. TCRdb re-analysed the reads in MiXCR, keeping a single row per CDR3 protein. Of about 230,000 distinct CDR3 sequences in the sample, around 6.4% were seen once. Specimen: PBMCs. The J gene is TRBJ1-4, the V gene TRBV28; 9 bases line up with TRBD1. This TCR was recovered from a human donor in good health (CMV status not recorded). Some clones in this sample may be carry-over from other donors' samples. The CDR3 region has the DNA TGTGCCAGCAGTTCTGGGACAGGGATCTCCCCTAGGGGGGAAAAACTGTTTTTT. This codes for CASSSGTGISPRGEKLFF.